One and the same sample provided the 4 T cell receptor beta chains below, sequenced in a study of blood T cell repertoires in COVID-19. Profiled with immunoSEQ multiplex PCR; TCRdb holds only in-frame clones, not every one. This table holds about 14,000 clones, 73% found once. The material sequenced was peripheral blood. These receptors all come from a boy aged 2 to 10 with active or convalescent COVID-19.

The V call is TRBV6-5, the J call TRBJ1-1; D might be TRBD1 (6 bases). The CDR3 length is 13 residues. The germline V gene encodes CDR1 MNHEY and CDR2 SVGAGI. V was cut by 6 bases and J by 1 base, with 9 bases left in between. The DNA for the CDR3 is TGTGCCAGCAGATTGGGACAGAACACTGAAGCTTTCTTT. Translation: CASRLGQNTEAFF.

The chain links TRBV28 to TRBJ2-5, with a possible D match to TRBD2 (6 bases). This CDR3 spans 15 amino acids. Germline CDR1 and CDR2: MDHEN and SYDVKM. V lost 7 bases and J 4 bases, leaving 19 bases between the germline ends. CDR3 sequence (DNA): TGTGCCAGCATCGGCGGCGGGACGGGAGCAGAGACCCAGTACTTC. Its protein is CASIGGGTGAETQYF.

The chain is built from TRBV30 and TRBJ2-2, with 11 bases identical to TRBD2. V gave up 4 bases and J gave up 6 bases; unmatched junction bases: 7. The CDR3 is made up of 15 amino acids. Per germline, CDR1 GTSNPN and CDR2 SVGIG (reference sequence). DNA for the CDR3: TGTGCCTGGATTTATAGCGGGAGGGCCCCCGGGGAGCTGTTTTTT. Residues: CAWIYSGRAPGELFF.

This clone was seen once. A read error may produce the germline difference seen at one junction end. The chain joins TRBV7-2 to TRBJ1-6; 7 nucleotides line up with TRBD1. The CDR3 is made up of 15 amino acids. The V gene's germline CDR1 is SGHTA and CDR2 FQGNSA. CDR3 protein: CASTLRGGDDSPLHF. In DNA, the CDR3 is TGTGCCAGCACCTTAAGAGGGGGCGACGATTCACCCCTCCACTTT.